This T cell receptor beta chain was identified during a study of T-cell memory formation after mild COVID-19. Study information: TCR clusters were largely donor specific. General study results and limits: CD4+ bias marked clones expanding day 15 to 37, unlike balanced contracting clones. Chiefly within CM and EM were the contracting CD4+ clones; CD8+ ones were within EMRA.

The CDR3 runs 14 residues. V dropped 1 base and J dropped 5 bases, with 14 bases sitting between them. Germline-derived CDR1 and CDR2 are DFQATT and SNEGSKA (reference sequence). There are a few counts of this clonotype. Its antigen is currently unknown. A 5'RACE reaction primed in the constant segment made cDNA libraries of TCR alpha and TCR beta, and these carried sample barcodes and UMIs. From the 5' RACE reads, TCRdb called clonotypes with MiXCR, one entry per CDR3 protein. The sample has about 290,000 distinct CDR3 sequences, around a sixth seen once; the top ten hold roughly 20%. This TCR was recovered from a man between 18 and 35 years old who had mild COVID-19 (a few samples of this study predate the infection). Cell type and time point are not known. The rearrangement links TRBV20-1 to TRBJ1-2, with D perhaps matching TRBD1 (6 bases). The sample was PBMCs or a T cell subset sorted from them (not recorded which). CDR3 DNA sequence: TGCAGTGCTAGAGTCCGGGGGCTGTTGTATGGCTACACCTTC. Translating gives CSARVRGLLYGYTF.